This TCR beta chain stems from a study of blood T cell repertoires in COVID-19 (dated by TCRdb to the early 2020s). For the study in its entirety: Collaborator samples came from the United States, Italy and Spain and covered acute and convalescent phases of COVID-19. The material from the prospective study consisted of cDNA or gDNA derived from T cells, B-cell-depleted T cells, or PBMCs. Subjects who had been exposed to COVID-19, were actively infected with it, or had recovered from it provided the deeply sampled blood TCRbeta repertoires that made up the dataset. The repertoires were released in a freely available public database intended as a resource for research on the immune response to SARS-CoV-2. Samples were obtained from the ongoing ImmuneRACE study (first 160 participants) and from over 1,000 subjects provided by 6 global collaborators. Nearly every sample came with metadata listing a de-identified subject ID, COVID-19 status, age in years and sex. HLA class I and class II types, where available, came from metadata supplied by the sample provider rather than from assay-based typing. What the research found in general, with its limitations: Clinical and demographic metadata were provided uncurated, with the amount varying by source and participant.

The immunoSEQ Assay, a bias-controlled multiplex PCR, was used to amplify TCRbeta CDR3 regions from genomic DNA. Turning to the authors' computational methods: The number of nucleated cells in each sample was estimated from the amplification of reference gene primers within the assay. To quantify the absolute abundance of each unique TCRbeta CDR3 rearrangement, sequence reads were collapsed and filtered. For each sample, productive Simpson clonality was calculated by taking the square root of Simpson's diversity index across productive rearrangements. This is the immuneACCESS table as TCRdb keeps it, with only in-frame sequences that have V and J called. A part of the clones is gone; compared with another copy, unresolved V genes explain less than half, and the rest is unexplained. For V, J and clone size, that table is used; D and trimming come from the DNA. The sample table shows some 190,000 clones, and 70% to 90% are seen once. Of the sample, approximately 11% is held by the ten largest clones.

The collaborating institutions used their own protocols to collect whole blood in K2EDTA tubes. For TCRbeta analysis, collaborators shipped samples in one of three forms: frozen whole blood, isolated PBMCs, or DNA extracted from either of those sample types. Reading the germline V gene (reference sequence) gives CDR1 SEHNR and CDR2 FQNEAQ. Relative to germline, V is 2 bases shorter and J is 4 bases shorter, with 12 bases between their ends. Reading from cysteine to phenylalanine, the CDR3 counts 14 amino acids. Kept here is only the CDR3 DNA, which spans 42 bases and is read in frame from base 1. With respect to this clone: Its binding antigen is unknown. No qualities accompany the bases; no much larger clone lies one base away.

This clonotype was obtained from a human donor with active or convalescent COVID-19. The donor label of this sample is uncertain. Specimen: peripheral blood. Recombination linked TRBV7-9 to TRBJ2-7, with no confidently assigned D gene. The CDR3 protein is CASSLSSVLYEQYF. DNA sequence: TGTGCCAGCAGCTTAAGTTCGGTGTTATACGAGCAGTACTTC.